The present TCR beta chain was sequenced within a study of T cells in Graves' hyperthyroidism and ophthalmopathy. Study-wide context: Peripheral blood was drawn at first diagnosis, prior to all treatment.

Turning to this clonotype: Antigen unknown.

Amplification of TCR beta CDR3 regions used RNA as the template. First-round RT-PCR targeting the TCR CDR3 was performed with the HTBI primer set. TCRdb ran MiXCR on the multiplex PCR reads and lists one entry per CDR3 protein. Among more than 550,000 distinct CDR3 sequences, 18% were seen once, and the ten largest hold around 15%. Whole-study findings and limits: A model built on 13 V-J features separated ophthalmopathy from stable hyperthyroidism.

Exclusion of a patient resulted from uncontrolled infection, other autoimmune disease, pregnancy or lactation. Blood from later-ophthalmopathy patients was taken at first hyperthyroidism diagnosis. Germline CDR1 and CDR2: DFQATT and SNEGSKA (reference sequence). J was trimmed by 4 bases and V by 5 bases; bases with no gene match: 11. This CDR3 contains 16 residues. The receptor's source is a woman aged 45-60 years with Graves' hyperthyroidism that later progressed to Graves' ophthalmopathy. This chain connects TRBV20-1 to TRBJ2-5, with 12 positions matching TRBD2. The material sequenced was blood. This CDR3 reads CSAPIPLAGGGETQYF. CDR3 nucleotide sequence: TGCAGTGCTCCGATCCCACTAGCGGGGGGTGGAGAGACCCAGTACTTC.